This T cell receptor (beta chain) was recorded in a study of CD4 T cell repertoires in COVID-19. At the level of the study: After approximately nine days of IL-2 expansion, CFSE-low cells were relabeled and restimulated with other coronavirus spikes. General study points: Two or all three memory subsets shared several highly expanded SARS-CoV-2-reactive clonotypes. Some SARS-CoV-2 clonotypes, between 7 and 25%, recurred in SARS-CoV and/or HKU1 cultures.

Stimulation with autologous monocytes and recombinant SARS-CoV-2 spike or nucleoprotein produced proliferating antigen-reactive T cell lines. Cultures began with 500,000 to 550,000 cells for each subset. This clone was detected only a few times. Its matching antigen is unknown. Method: immunoSEQ multiplex PCR; TCRdb's copy keeps in-frame clones and lacks some. This sample yields some 710 clones, of which under 8.5% are seen a single time; 10% belongs to the top ten. Looked up from germline, CDR1 is MNHEY and CDR2 is SVGEGT. The CDR3 is 16 residues long. V gave up 2 bases and J gave up 7 bases; unmatched junction bases: 10.

This clonotype originated in a human donor who had COVID-19. The chain carries TRBV6-2 or TRBV6-3 and TRBJ2-3; 9 nucleotides match TRBD1. The starting material was circulating follicular helper CD4+ T cells, cultured in vitro, obtained after recovery from COVID-19. The CDR3 DNA is TGTGCCAGCAGTTACCAGACAGGGGGTCTTACCCATACGCAGTATTTT. It codes for CASSYQTGGLTHTQYF.